This TCR beta chain was recovered during a study of T cell repertoires in cytomegalovirus infection. Study at large: Peptides in the study included HLA-C-restricted and HLA-B-restricted CMV epitopes. It can be stated that public TCR beta signatures indicated CMV infection as well as a matching HLA type.

Via MiXCR, TCRdb re-called the reads, giving one row per CDR3 protein. The data contain roughly 500,000 distinct CDR3 sequences, roughly 34% of them singletons. The length of the CDR3 is 16 residues. Germline CDR1 and CDR2: LNHDA and SQIVND (reference sequence). Trimming took 4 bases from V and 2 from J; bases not matched to a gene: 4. The study, taken as a whole, reports: Of the TCR beta families, the public ones yielded a cumulative frequency that identified carriers of CMV plus the relevant HLA. It was HLA-C-restricted CMV-specific TCR beta clonotypes that dominated the response ex vivo.

Regarding this clonotype: Its target is not known.

V usage is TRBV19 and J usage is TRBJ2-7; TRBD2 agrees at 14 bases. The sequencing used cultured PBMCs, collected from culture after CMV antigen stimulation. The clonotype originates from a human donor in good health (CMV status not recorded). Some clones in this sample may be carry-over from other donors' samples. This chain's CDR3 is CASSRGLAGVTYEQYF. CDR3 DNA: TGTGCCAGTAGTAGGGGACTAGCGGGAGTCACCTACGAGCAGTACTTC.